The 18 T cell receptor beta chains below were found in one sample sequenced in a study of T cell responses to AZD1222 COVID-19 vaccine. Data came from immunoSEQ multiplex PCR; TCRdb stores just in-frame clones and leaves some out. The table lists more than 70,000 clones, 75% to 95% of them singletons. The sample here was peripheral blood, taken 28 days after the second AZD1222 dose. Receptors were obtained from an adult who received the AZD1222 COVID-19 vaccine.

Comment on this clone: Other DNA sequences within the sample encode an identical CDR3. V and J are TRBV7-2 and TRBJ1-2; D ambiguous. The germline V gene has CDR1 SGHTA and CDR2 FQGNSA. Trimming shortened V by 1 base and J by 3 bases, and 9 bases separated the two germline ends. The CDR3 totals 14 residues. Here the CDR3 DNA reads TGTGCCAGCAGCTTAGGTGGGGAGGACTATGGCTACACCTTC. Translating it yields CASSLGGEDYGYTF. The complete variable domain, with remaining parts taken from reference TRBV7-2 and TRBJ1-2, reads GAGVSQSPSNKVTEKGKDVELRCDPISGHTALYWYRQSLGQGLEFLIYFQGNSAPDKSGLPSDRFSAERTGGSVSTLTIQRTQQEDSAVYLCASSLGGEDYGYTFGSGTRLTVV.

The V and J genes are TRBV3-1 (or the pseudogene TRBV3-2) and TRBJ1-3; D is uncertain. Germline V gives CDR1 LGHDT, CDR2 YNNKEL (reference sequence). The CDR3 runs 13 residues. V dropped 4 bases and J dropped 4 bases, with 8 bases sitting between them. CDR3 bases: TGTGCCAGCAGCCCAAGTCAGGGAAACACCATATATTTT. Protein sequence: CASSPSQGNTIYF.

The chain combines TRBV9 with TRBJ1-3; TRBD1 agrees at 8 bases. This CDR3 has 15 amino acids. Germline CDR1 is SGDLS and CDR2 is YYNGEE. V was pared by 1 base and J by 4 bases, with 4 bases of the junction left unmatched. DNA for the CDR3: TGTGCCAGCAGCGTACAGGGGGCGGAAGGAAACACCATATATTTT. Translation: CASSVQGAEGNTIYF.

This chain connects TRBV5-1 to TRBJ1-2; TRBD1 matches 8 bases. The CDR3 runs 17 residues. The trim removed 0 bases at V and 0 bases at J, leaving 7 bases unmatched. Germline CDR1 SGHRS, CDR2 YFSETQ. CDR3 in amino acids: CASSLADRGDPNYGYTF. In DNA form, the CDR3 reads TGCGCCAGCAGCTTGGCCGACAGGGGCGACCCTAACTATGGCTACACCTTC.

The chain recombines TRBV5-4 with TRBJ2-2, with D tentatively TRBD1 or TRBD2 (6 bases each). The germline gives CDR1 SGHNT, CDR2 YYREEE (reference sequence). The CDR3 contains 15 residues. With 3 bases removed from V and 5 bases from J, the gap between germline ends came to 14 bases. CDR3 protein: CASSSARRGTGELFF. CDR3 nucleotide sequence: TGTGCCAGCAGCTCTGCAAGGAGGGGGACCGGGGAGCTGTTTTTT.

The chain recombines TRBV6-5 with TRBJ2-1; 11 positions agree with TRBD2. This CDR3 has 15 amino acids. Germline loops: CDR1 MNHEY, CDR2 SVGAGI. Trimming took 6 bases from V and 5 from J; bases not matched to a gene: 6. In DNA, the CDR3 is TGTGCCAGCAGCCCACTAGCGGGAGCGAACAATGAGCAGTTCTTC. Amino acids: CASSPLAGANNEQFF.

The rearrangement uses TRBV27 and TRBJ2-7; TRBD1 matches 9 bases. CDR3 size: 17 residues. The germline V gene encodes CDR1 MNHEY and CDR2 SMNVEV (reference sequence). V shed 2 bases and J 3 bases; nucleotides not matched to a gene: 11. The CDR3 sequence is CASSLGDPGQGLYEQYF. The CDR3 DNA sequence: TGTGCCAGCAGTTTAGGGGACCCGGGACAGGGCCTCTACGAGCAGTACTTC.

V is TRBV3-1 (or the pseudogene TRBV3-2) and J is TRBJ1-4; a possible D gene is TRBD1 (5 bases). The CDR3 runs to 13 residues. V lost 4 bases to trimming and J lost 6 bases, with 9 bases between them. Germline loops: CDR1 LGHDT, CDR2 YNNKEL (reference sequence). CDR3 sequence: CASSPRGDEKLFF. The CDR3 nucleotides read TGTGCCAGCAGCCCGCGGGGGGATGAAAAACTGTTTTTT.

V usage is TRBV20-1 and J usage is TRBJ2-7; TRBD2 matches at 8 bases. The CDR3 has 14 residues. After removal of 3 bases from V and 6 bases from J, the junction contained 10 bases not matched to a gene. Germline assignment: CDR1 DFQATT and CDR2 SNEGSKA (reference sequence). The CDR3 loop reads CSASYRTSMPEQYF. CDR3 in DNA: TGCAGTGCTAGTTATAGGACTAGCATGCCCGAGCAGTACTTC.

The chain joins TRBV28 to TRBJ2-1, with D perhaps assigned TRBD1 or TRBD2 (5 bases each). CDR3 size: 18 residues. With 4 bases removed from V and 6 bases from J, the gap between germline ends came to 25 bases. The V gene's germline CDR1 is MDHEN and CDR2 SYDVKM. CDR3 in DNA: TGTGCCAGCAGTTCTGAACCTCCGGGACCCAAAAGGGGCAATGAGCAGTTCTTC. Encoded protein: CASSSEPPGPKRGNEQFF.

The chain uses TRBV28 and TRBJ2-3; 7 positions match TRBD2. Germline V CDR1 and CDR2: MDHEN, SYDVKM. The CDR3 extends over 14 amino acids. V was pared by 5 bases and J by 1 base, with 3 bases of the junction left unmatched. The CDR3 DNA follows: TGTGCCAGCAGTCCCCGGGGGGGCACAGATACGCAGTATTTT. Translation: CASSPRGGTDTQYF. The complete variable domain, with remaining parts taken from reference TRBV28 and TRBJ2-3, reads DVKVTQSSRYLVKRTGEKVFLECVQDMDHENMFWYRQDPGLGLRLIYFSYDVKMKEKGDIPEGYSVSREKKERFSLILESASTNQTSMYLCASSPRGGTDTQYFGPGTRLTVL.

Written as DNA, the CDR3 is TGTGCCAGCGGTAGCGGTATCGGCTACACCTTC. The encoded protein is CASGSGIGYTF. The chain combines TRBV28 with TRBJ1-2, with D uncertain. CDR1 is MDHEN, CDR2 SYDVKM, per germline. The CDR3 contains 11 residues. Trimming took off 8 bases at V and 8 bases at J, with 12 bases between the two ends.

The chain carries TRBV11-2 and TRBJ1-5; D not resolved. Looked up from germline, CDR1 is SGHAT and CDR2 is FQNNGV. The CDR3 runs to 15 residues. The ends were cut back, 0 bases at V and 4 bases at J, with 10 bases in the middle. DNA for the CDR3: TGTGCCAGCAGCTTAGAGCTGGGAGGGAATCAGCCCCAGCATTTT. Residues: CASSLELGGNQPQHF.

The table lists this clone with a count of one. The V gene is TRBV19, the J gene TRBJ2-1; 8 nucleotides line up with TRBD2. CDR1 is LNHDA, CDR2 SQIVND, per germline (reference sequence). CDR3 length: 14 amino acids. V lost 7 bases and J lost 9; bases outside the gene matches: 11. The DNA for the CDR3 is TGTGCCAGTACCAGTCGAAGCGGGAGTGGTGAGCAGTTCTTC. Residues: CASTSRSGSGEQFF.

V is TRBV7-7 and J is TRBJ2-2; 11 bases line up with TRBD1. This CDR3 is 15 amino acids long. The V gene end was trimmed by 5 bases and the J gene end by 6 bases; junction bases not matched to a gene: 5. In germline, CDR1 is SSHAT, CDR2 FNYEAQ (reference sequence). CDR3 protein: CASSRTGGASGELFF. CDR3 nucleotide sequence: TGTGCCAGCAGCCGGACAGGGGGCGCGTCCGGGGAGCTGTTTTTT.

The chain combines TRBV18 with TRBJ1-4; D unresolved. The CDR3 spans 12 residues. The germline V gene encodes CDR1 KGHSH and CDR2 LQKENI. Trimming removed 2 bases at V and 8 bases at J, with 6 bases between. The CDR3 sequence is CASSPGDEKLFF. CDR3 in DNA: TGTGCCAGCTCACCAGGCGACGAAAAACTGTTTTTT.

The chain combines TRBV28 with TRBJ2-4; D gene unclear. This CDR3 contains 15 residues. Looked up from germline, CDR1 is MDHEN and CDR2 is SYDVKM. Trimming cost V 5 bases and J 0 bases, with 11 bases left between them. CDR3 sequence: CASSNPGIAKNIQYF. In DNA form, the CDR3 reads TGTGCCAGCAGTAACCCAGGAATAGCCAAAAACATTCAGTACTTC.

DNA for the CDR3: TGCGCCAGCAGCTTGCCTAGCGGGAGATCCTTCTCCTACGAGCAGTACTTC. It yields the protein CASSLPSGRSFSYEQYF. This sequence joins TRBV5-1 and TRBJ2-7; 10 bases are shared with TRBD2. This CDR3 has 17 amino acids. Germline V lookup: CDR1 SGHRS, CDR2 YFSETQ. V lost 1 base and J lost 0; bases outside the gene matches: 7. The full variable domain, completed using reference TRBV5-1 and TRBJ2-7, is KAGVTQTPRYLIKTRGQQVTLSCSPISGHRSVSWYQQTPGQGLQFLFEYFSETQRNKGNFPGRFSGRQFSNSRSEMNVSTLELGDSALYLCASSLPSGRSFSYEQYFGPGTRLTVT.